This entry describes one T cell receptor (beta chain). This table comes from immunoSEQ multiplex PCR, and its TCRdb copy is limited to in-frame clones, with some not included. Of around 40,000 clones detected, roughly four fifths appear once; the ten largest clones hold less than 15%. This sample is drawn from a study of PD-L1 blockade in urothelial cancer. Looking at the study overall: Typically, measured as a median, blood samples had 140,000 or so T cells.

The time point: peripheral blood 6 weeks after treatment start. The length of the CDR3 is 14 residues. V lost 3 bases and J lost 8; bases outside the gene matches: 7. CDR1 is SGHRS and CDR2 is YFSETQ in the germline V gene. The gene calls are TRBV5-1 and TRBJ1-4; TRBD1 matches at 7 bases. The sequence was obtained from a man aged 55 to 69 with urothelial cancer. Here the sequenced sample was PBMCs, taken around atezolizumab (anti-PD-L1) treatment. CDR3 protein: CASSSFSQGEKLFF. In nucleotides, the CDR3 is TGCGCCAGCAGCTCCTTTTCACAGGGGGAAAAACTGTTTTTT.